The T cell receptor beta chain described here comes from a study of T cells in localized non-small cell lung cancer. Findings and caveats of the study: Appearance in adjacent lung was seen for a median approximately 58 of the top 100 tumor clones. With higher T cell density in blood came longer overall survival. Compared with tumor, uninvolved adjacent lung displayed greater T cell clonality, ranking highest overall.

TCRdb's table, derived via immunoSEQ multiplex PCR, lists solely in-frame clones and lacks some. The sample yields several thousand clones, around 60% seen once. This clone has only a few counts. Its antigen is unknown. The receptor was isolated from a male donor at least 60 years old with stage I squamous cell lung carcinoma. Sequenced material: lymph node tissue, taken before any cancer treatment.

The CDR3 sequence is CAWSVSVSGNTIYF. For the CDR3, the DNA is TGTGCCTGGAGTGTCAGTGTCTCTGGAAACACCATATATTTT. The genes are TRBV30 and TRBJ1-3; D is unclear. With 0 bases removed from V and 0 bases from J, the gap between germline ends came to 6 bases. The CDR3 length is 14 residues. Germline CDR1 reads GTSNPN; CDR2 reads SVGIG (reference sequence).